The clone carrying this T cell receptor (beta chain) has just one count. This sample was included in a study of blood T cell repertoires in COVID-19. Background on the study: Donors in the United States, Italy and Spain gave samples during acute or convalescent COVID-19. T cells, B-cell-depleted T cells, or PBMCs provided the cDNA or gDNA that served as material.

The CDR3 consists of 16 residues. Per the germline V gene, CDR1 is SGHNT and CDR2 is YENEEA. With V trimmed by 5 bases and J by 4 bases, 12 bases remained unmatched. Authors' methods: It was from reference gene primer amplification that nucleated cell counts were estimated. Profiling relied on immunoSEQ multiplex PCR, and the TCRdb table lists in-frame clones only, not all of them. The DNA gave D and trimming, while V, J and clone size come from that table. The table has roughly 87,000 clones, about 80% seen once; the top ten hold more than 2%. The sequenced sample was peripheral blood. The chain links TRBV11-3 to TRBJ2-3; 7 bases are a match to TRBD1. The receptor's source is a woman in her 70s with acute or convalescent COVID-19. CDR3: CASSGNRGPVPDTQYF. The DNA of the CDR3 is TGTGCCAGCAGCGGGAACAGGGGACCAGTTCCAGATACGCAGTATTTT.